The rows below give T cell receptor beta chains drawn from one sample of a study of CD8 T cells in Susac syndrome. MiXCR, run by TCRdb on the immunoSEQ multiplex PCR reads, gives a single entry per CDR3 protein. The sample lists some 110,000 distinct CDR3 sequences; 90% to 95% were seen once. The sequenced sample consisted of CD8+ T cells from PBMCs. These receptors were obtained from a human donor with Susac syndrome. Each CDR3 is given with its conserved first and last residue. D genes are given only for firm matches. A clone size is listed for some rows: how often the clone was seen (once, few, many), or a class if it is expanded.

j_call	v_call	d_call	clone_size	cdr3_nt	cdr3_aa
TRBJ2-7	TRBV6-1	TRBD1	.	TGTGCCAGCACCGGGACAGGGAACTACGAGCAGTACTTC	CASTGTGNYEQYF
TRBJ2-1	TRBV20-1	.	.	TGCAGTGCCAGTCCGGGTCGGAATGAGCAGTTCTTC	CSASPGRNEQFF
TRBJ2-1	TRBV29-1	.	once	TGCAGCGTTGGGGCGGTGGCACAGCCCAATGAGCAGTTCTTC	CSVGAVAQPNEQFF
TRBJ2-5	TRBV19	TRBD2	.	TGTGCCACCTCTAGCGGGGGGCAAGAGACCCAGTACTTC	CATSSGGQETQYF
TRBJ1-6	TRBV6-5	.	once	TGTGCCAGCAAAGCAGGGGAATATAATTCACCCCTCCACTTT	CASKAGEYNSPLHF
TRBJ2-7	TRBV15	.	.	TGTGCCACCAGCTCCCTTGCCGGGACGGGCTCCTACGAGCAGTACTTC	CATSSLAGTGSYEQYF
TRBJ2-5	TRBV20-1	.	.	TGCAGTGCTAGAGATCTTGGTGGGGCCACAGAGACCCAGTACTTC	CSARDLGGATETQYF
TRBJ1-6	TRBV12-3/TRBV12-4	.	.	TGTGCCAGCAGGTCGGGGCAGGGAAATTCACCCCTCCACTTT	CASRSGQGNSPLHF
TRBJ2-3	TRBV30	.	.	TGTGCCTGGAGTGAAGGCAGGGAGACAGATACGCAGTATTTT	CAWSEGRETDTQYF
TRBJ2-1	TRBV6-2/TRBV6-3	.	.	TGTGCCAGCAGTTCAGGGATGAATGAGCAGTTCTTC	CASSSGMNEQFF
TRBJ1-4	TRBV29-1	.	once	TGCAGCGCGCTGGGGGATGAAAAACTGTTTTTT	CSALGDEKLFF
TRBJ2-1	TRBV7-9	.	.	TGTGCCAGCAGCTTGCGACGGCATGAGCAGTTCTTC	CASSLRRHEQFF
TRBJ2-1	TRBV7-9	TRBD2	.	TGTGCCAGCAGCTTAGCTCAAGAAGCGGGGCGACACAATGAGCAGTTCTTC	CASSLAQEAGRHNEQFF
TRBJ2-2	TRBV7-3	.	.	TGTGCCAGCAGCCTCTCGCCTTTTGGGGCCGGGGAGCTGTTTTTT	CASSLSPFGAGELFF
TRBJ2-1	TRBV20-1	TRBD2	.	TGCAGTGCGCCCGGACTAGCGGGGGGGGTCTGGCAGTTCTTC	CSAPGLAGGVWQFF
TRBJ1-2	TRBV4-1	.	.	TGCGCCAGCAGCCAGGCCACAGGGAGGGACTATGGCTACACCTTC	CASSQATGRDYGYTF
TRBJ2-7	TRBV6-2/TRBV6-3	TRBD2	.	TGTGCCAGCAGTTACTCGGCTAGCGGGGGGCCAGGAGAGCAGTACTTC	CASSYSASGGPGEQYF
TRBJ1-6	TRBV6-5	TRBD1	.	TGTGCCAGCAGTTCCGGGGACAGGGGATCACCCCTCCACTTT	CASSSGDRGSPLHF
TRBJ2-1	TRBV29-1	.	.	TGCAGCCCGACCCCCCCCGGACACAACTCCTACAATGAGCAGTTCTTC	CSPTPPGHNSYNEQFF
TRBJ1-3	TRBV27	TRBD1	.	TGTGCCAGCAGTCTAGGACAGGGAGGTGGAAACACCATATATTTT	CASSLGQGGGNTIYF
TRBJ2-1	TRBV27	TRBD2	.	TGTGCCACCGGGCTAGCGGGGGCGAGCAATGAGCAGTTCTTC	CATGLAGASNEQFF
TRBJ1-6	TRBV7-9	TRBD1	.	TGTGCCAGCAGCCTCGTTGGGGACAGCCGTGATTCACCCCTCCACTTT	CASSLVGDSRDSPLHF
TRBJ2-5	TRBV5-4	TRBD1	.	TGTGCCAGCAGCGACGGACAGGGGCTACAAGAGACCCAGTACTTC	CASSDGQGLQETQYF
TRBJ1-5	TRBV30	.	.	TGTGCCTGGAGTGGGGGGGCCACGGGGGCGTTCGGCAATCAGCCCCAGCATTTT	CAWSGGATGAFGNQPQHF
TRBJ2-2	TRBV24-1	.	.	TGTGCCACCAGCGACCCAGGGACCGGGGAGCTGTTTTTT	CATSDPGTGELFF
TRBJ2-1	TRBV20-1	.	.	TGCAGTGCTAGAGGCTCTAGCGATAATGAGCAGTTCTTC	CSARGSSDNEQFF
TRBJ1-6	TRBV5-4	.	.	TGTGCCAGCAGCTTGGTAGGGACTGGTTCACCCCTCCACTTT	CASSLVGTGSPLHF
TRBJ2-5	TRBV4-1	.	once	TGCGCCAGCAGCCAAGATGCGAGGGGGGGTCGGGAGACCCAGTACTTC	CASSQDARGGRETQYF
TRBJ1-2	TRBV3-1	.	.	TGTGCCAGCAGTCCCCGATCGAGGGCCGATGGCTACACCTTC	CASSPRSRADGYTF
TRBJ2-3	TRBV29-1	TRBD1	once	TGCAGCGTTAATCCCGGGACAGAGACCACAGATACGCAGTATTTT	CSVNPGTETTDTQYF
TRBJ1-3	TRBV19	.	.	TGTGCCAGTAGTACGGCGCCTGGAAACACCATATATTTT	CASSTAPGNTIYF
TRBJ2-2	TRBV27	.	.	TGTGCCAGCAGTCCCCTCGGGAACACCGGGGAGCTGCTTTTT	CASSPLGNTGELLF